Listed below are T cell receptor beta chains from one sample, sequenced in a study of blood T cell repertoires in COVID-19. Here immunoSEQ multiplex PCR was the method, and the copy in TCRdb shows in-frame clones only, minus some. The sample shows some 200,000 clones, roughly 80% of them seen only once. The sequenced sample was peripheral blood. The receptors originated from a woman aged 60-75 years who had recovered from COVID-19. Each CDR3 is given with its conserved first and last residue. The D gene is left open where the match is weak. Only part of the rows carry a size: once, few, many, or a class if the clone is expanded.

D gene: .
J gene: TRBJ1-6
clone size: once
V gene: TRBV7-6
CDR3 protein: CASSLYIMGTGNSPLHF
CDR3 DNA: TGTGCCAGCAGCTTGTACATTATGGGAACGGGAAATTCACCCCTCCACTTT

D gene: TRBD1
J gene: TRBJ1-3
clone size: once
V gene: TRBV5-8
CDR3 protein: CASSHRDSRNTIYF
CDR3 DNA: TGTGCCAGCAGCCATCGGGACAGCCGAAACACCATATATTTT

D gene: .
J gene: TRBJ1-2
clone size: .
V gene: TRBV6-5
CDR3 protein: CASSFLGGGYTF
CDR3 DNA: TGTGCCAGCAGTTTTTTAGGGGGTGGCTACACCTTC

D gene: .
J gene: TRBJ1-1
clone size: .
V gene: TRBV7-2
CDR3 protein: CASTPSVGYRQAGAFF
CDR3 DNA: TGTGCCAGCACCCCTTCCGTGGGGTACAGACAGGCAGGAGCTTTCTTT

D gene: TRBD1
J gene: TRBJ1-1
clone size: .
V gene: TRBV6-6
CDR3 protein: CASSYSRGRRNTEAFF
CDR3 DNA: TGTGCCAGCAGTTACTCCAGGGGGCGGAGGAACACTGAAGCTTTCTTT

D gene: TRBD1
J gene: TRBJ1-3
clone size: .
V gene: TRBV9
CDR3 protein: CASSREGHRGIRNTIYF
CDR3 DNA: TGTGCCAGCAGCCGGGAGGGACACAGGGGTATACGGAACACCATATATTTT

D gene: TRBD1
J gene: TRBJ2-7
clone size: .
V gene: TRBV7-6
CDR3 protein: CASSFHPGQGPEQYF
CDR3 DNA: TGTGCCAGCAGCTTTCATCCGGGACAGGGGCCAGAGCAGTACTTC

D gene: TRBD1
J gene: TRBJ2-7
clone size: .
V gene: TRBV18
CDR3 protein: CASSLTGGNEQYF
CDR3 DNA: TGTGCCAGCTCACTAACAGGGGGGAACGAGCAGTACTTC

D gene: .
J gene: TRBJ2-7
clone size: .
V gene: TRBV27
CDR3 protein: CASSTFIRQAQAYEQYF
CDR3 DNA: TGTGCCAGCAGCACTTTTATAAGACAGGCCCAGGCCTACGAGCAGTACTTC

D gene: .
J gene: TRBJ1-3
clone size: .
V gene: TRBV5-1
CDR3 protein: CASSRVAGESSGNTIYF
CDR3 DNA: TGCGCCAGCAGCCGGGTTGCCGGGGAAAGCTCTGGAAACACCATATATTTT

D gene: TRBD1
J gene: TRBJ1-3
clone size: .
V gene: TRBV12-3/TRBV12-4
CDR3 protein: CASSVTGTNTIYF
CDR3 DNA: TGTGCCAGCAGTGTGACAGGGACGAACACCATATATTTT

D gene: TRBD1
J gene: TRBJ2-7
clone size: .
V gene: TRBV28
CDR3 protein: CASRPRGPRDEQYF
CDR3 DNA: TGTGCCAGCAGGCCCAGGGGGCCGAGGGACGAGCAGTACTTC

D gene: .
J gene: TRBJ2-7
clone size: .
V gene: TRBV4-3
CDR3 protein: CASSQAPGQSYEQYF
CDR3 DNA: TGCGCCAGCAGCCAGGCCCCTGGGCAATCCTACGAGCAGTACTTC

D gene: .
J gene: TRBJ1-2
clone size: .
V gene: TRBV5-4
CDR3 protein: CASISDPGAGGYTF
CDR3 DNA: TGTGCCAGCATCTCCGATCCAGGGGCGGGTGGCTACACCTTC

D gene: TRBD2
J gene: TRBJ2-1
clone size: .
V gene: TRBV19
CDR3 protein: CASSMISGSNNEQFF
CDR3 DNA: TGTGCCAGTAGTATGATTAGCGGGAGCAACAATGAGCAGTTCTTC